This T cell receptor beta chain was identified in a study of T cells in localized non-small cell lung cancer. Regarding the study as a whole: Of the top 100 tumor clones, median around 60 were in adjacent lung, 25 to 30 among its top 100.

Sequenced by immunoSEQ multiplex PCR; TCRdb stores in-frame clones only, minus some. Among about 47,000 clones listed, 86% were seen once. A note on this clone: The antigen remains unidentified.

V shed 3 bases, J shed 2 bases, and the junction held 11 bases outside the gene matches. This CDR3 contains 19 residues. The germline V gene encodes CDR1 KGHSH and CDR2 LQKENI. V is TRBV18 and J is TRBJ2-6, with 9 bases aligning to TRBD1. The origin of this receptor is a man aged 40 to 69 with stage II lung adenocarcinoma. The input for sequencing was PBMCs, taken before any cancer treatment. The CDR3 here is CASSPLEDRGMTGANVLTF. CDR3 bases: TGTGCCAGCTCACCGCTCGAGGACAGGGGAATGACTGGGGCCAACGTCCTGACTTTC.